This T cell receptor (beta chain) emerged from a study of shared clonotypes between healthy human individuals. Germline V CDR1 and CDR2: KGHSH, LQKENI. With 10 bases removed from V and 2 bases from J, the gap between germline ends came to 15 bases. The CDR3 has 14 residues. Notes on this clone: As yet, its antigen is unknown.

Replicate sorted-subset PCRs were loaded with 150 to 250 ng DNA, 31,000 or so T cell genomes. Clones were sequenced by immunoSEQ multiplex PCR, and TCRdb holds only the in-frame ones, with some missing. The sample holds about 2.3 million clones, less than 95% seen once. The study's findings and limits: Exclusively blood specimens were collected; tissue repertoires likely differ. Represented genetic and exposure-history diversity was restricted by having few donors.

The specimen sequenced was naive CD4+ T cells from PBMCs. The subset is: CD45RA+ positively selected. The clonotype comes from a man younger than 35 in good health. Some clones in this sample may be carry-over from other donors' samples. The rearrangement links TRBV18 to TRBJ1-3; D is undetermined. In DNA form, the CDR3 reads TGTGCCACCTCGAGCGGGGTGCCTGGAAACACCATATATTTT. Amino acid sequence: CATSSGVPGNTIYF. Using reference TRBV18 and TRBJ1-3 for the parts outside the CDR3, the full variable domain is NAGVMQNPRHLVRRRGQEARLRCSPMKGHSHVYWYRQLPEEGLKFMVYLQKENIIDESGMPKERFSAEFPKEGPSILRIQQVVRGDSAAYFCATSSGVPGNTIYFGEGSWLTVV.